The subject of this entry is one T cell receptor (beta chain). This sample stems from a study of blood T cell repertoires in COVID-19. CDR1 and CDR2 from the germline V gene are SGHRS and YFSETQ. The CDR3 sequence is 18 residues long. Unmatched junction bases numbered 11, after V lost 3 bases and J lost 2 bases. In the source study's methods: Reference gene primer amplification gave nucleated cell count estimates. Assay: immunoSEQ multiplex PCR; the TCRdb copy retains only in-frame clones and omits some. D and trimming were read from the DNA, whereas the V and J calls and clone size are those reported in that table. The sample records roughly 70,000 clones, 90% being singletons.

The receptor was isolated from a man aged 50 to 60 with COVID-19, enrolled during active disease. The genes are TRBV5-1 and TRBJ2-3; 11 positions agree with TRBD2. The source material was peripheral blood. The CDR3 here is CASSSRRLAGLFTDTQYF. DNA for the CDR3: TGCGCCAGCAGCTCACGAAGACTAGCGGGACTCTTCACAGATACGCAGTATTTT. Full variable domain (remainder filled in from reference TRBV5-1 and TRBJ2-3): KAGVTQTPRYLIKTRGQQVTLSCSPISGHRSVSWYQQTPGQGLQFLFEYFSETQRNKGNFPGRFSGRQFSNSRSEMNVSTLELGDSALYLCASSSRRLAGLFTDTQYFGPGTRLTVL.